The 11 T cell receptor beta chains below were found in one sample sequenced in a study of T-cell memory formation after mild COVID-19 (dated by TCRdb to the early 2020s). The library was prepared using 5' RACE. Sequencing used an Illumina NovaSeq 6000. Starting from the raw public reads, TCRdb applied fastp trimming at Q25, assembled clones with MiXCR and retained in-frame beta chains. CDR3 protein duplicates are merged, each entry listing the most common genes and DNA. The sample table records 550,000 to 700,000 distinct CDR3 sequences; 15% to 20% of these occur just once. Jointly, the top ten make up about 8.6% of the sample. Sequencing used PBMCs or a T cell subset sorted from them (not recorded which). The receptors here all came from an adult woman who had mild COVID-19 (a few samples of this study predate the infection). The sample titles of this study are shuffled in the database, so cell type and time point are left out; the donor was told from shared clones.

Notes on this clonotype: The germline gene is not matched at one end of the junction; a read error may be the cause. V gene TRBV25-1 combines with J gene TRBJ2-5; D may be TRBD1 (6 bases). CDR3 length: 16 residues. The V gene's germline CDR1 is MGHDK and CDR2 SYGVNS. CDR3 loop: CASSDLKTGGQVTQYF. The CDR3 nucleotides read TGTGCCAGCAGTGACCTGAAGACAGGCGGGCAAGTGACCCAGTACTTC. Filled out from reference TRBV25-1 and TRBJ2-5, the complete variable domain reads EADIYQTPRYLVIGTGKKITLECSQTMGHDKMYWYQQDPGMELHLIHYSYGVNSTEKGDLSSESTVSRIRTEHFPLTLESARPSHTSQYLCASSDLKTGGQVTQYFGPGTRLLVL.

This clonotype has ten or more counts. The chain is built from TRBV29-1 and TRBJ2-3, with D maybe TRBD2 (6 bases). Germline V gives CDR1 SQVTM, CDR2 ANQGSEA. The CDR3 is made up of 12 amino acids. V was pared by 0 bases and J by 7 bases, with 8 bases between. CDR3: CSVEDGTYTQYF. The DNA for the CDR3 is TGCAGCGTTGAAGACGGGACTTATACGCAGTATTTT.

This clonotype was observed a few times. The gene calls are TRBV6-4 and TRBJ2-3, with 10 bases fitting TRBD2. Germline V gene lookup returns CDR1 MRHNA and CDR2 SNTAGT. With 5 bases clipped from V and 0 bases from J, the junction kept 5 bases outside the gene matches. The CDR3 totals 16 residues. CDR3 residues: CASSRGTSASTDTQYF. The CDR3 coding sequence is TGTGCCAGCAGTCGGGGGACTAGCGCCAGCACAGATACGCAGTATTTT.

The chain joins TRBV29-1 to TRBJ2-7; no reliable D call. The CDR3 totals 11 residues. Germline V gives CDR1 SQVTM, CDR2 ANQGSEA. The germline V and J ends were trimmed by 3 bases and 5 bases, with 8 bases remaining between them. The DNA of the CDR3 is TGCAGCGTTGACGTACTCAACGAGCAGTACTTC. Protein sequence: CSVDVLNEQYF.

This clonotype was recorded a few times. CDR3 loop: CASNWRSETQYF. For the CDR3, the DNA is TGTGCCAGCAATTGGAGGTCAGAGACCCAGTACTTC. This sequence joins TRBV6-2 or TRBV6-3 and TRBJ2-5; tentatively, D is TRBD2 (5 bases). The CDR3 spans 12 residues. Trimming removed 7 bases at V and 4 bases at J, with 10 bases between. Per germline, CDR1 MNHEY and CDR2 SVGEGT.

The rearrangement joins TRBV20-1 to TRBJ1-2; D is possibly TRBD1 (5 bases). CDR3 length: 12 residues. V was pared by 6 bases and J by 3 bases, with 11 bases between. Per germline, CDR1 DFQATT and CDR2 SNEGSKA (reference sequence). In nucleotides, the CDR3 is TGCAGTGCCGGAGGGGATCACTATGGCTACACCTTC. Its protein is CSAGGDHYGYTF.

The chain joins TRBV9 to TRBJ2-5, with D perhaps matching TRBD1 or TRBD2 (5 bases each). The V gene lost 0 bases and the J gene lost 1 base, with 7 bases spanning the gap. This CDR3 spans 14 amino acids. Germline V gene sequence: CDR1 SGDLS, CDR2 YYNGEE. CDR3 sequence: CASSVDGTQETQYF. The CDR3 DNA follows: TGTGCCAGCAGCGTAGACGGGACCCAAGAGACCCAGTACTTC.

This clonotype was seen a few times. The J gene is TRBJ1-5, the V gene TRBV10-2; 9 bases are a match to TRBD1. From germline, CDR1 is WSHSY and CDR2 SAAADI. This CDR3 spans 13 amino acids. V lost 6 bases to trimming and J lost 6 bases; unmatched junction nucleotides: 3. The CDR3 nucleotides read TGCGCCAGCAGGTTGACAGGGGGTCAGCCCCAGCATTTT. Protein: CASRLTGGQPQHF.

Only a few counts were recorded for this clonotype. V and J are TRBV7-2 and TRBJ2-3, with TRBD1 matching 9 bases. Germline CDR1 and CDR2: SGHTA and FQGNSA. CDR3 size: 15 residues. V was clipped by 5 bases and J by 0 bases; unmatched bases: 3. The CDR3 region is CASSPTGGSTDTQYF. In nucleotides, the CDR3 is TGTGCCAGCAGCCCTACAGGGGGCAGCACAGATACGCAGTATTTT.

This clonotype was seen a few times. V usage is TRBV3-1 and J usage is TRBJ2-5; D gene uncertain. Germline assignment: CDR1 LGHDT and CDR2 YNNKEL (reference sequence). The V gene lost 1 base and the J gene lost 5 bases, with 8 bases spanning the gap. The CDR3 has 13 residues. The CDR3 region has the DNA TGTGCCAGCAGCCAAGCTTTAGAGGAGACCCAGTACTTC. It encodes CASSQALEETQYF.

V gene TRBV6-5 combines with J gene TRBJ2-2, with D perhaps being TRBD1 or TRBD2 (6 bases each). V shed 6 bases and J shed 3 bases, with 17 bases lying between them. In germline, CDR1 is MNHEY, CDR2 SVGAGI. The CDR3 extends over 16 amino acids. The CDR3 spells CASSYSWGADTGELFF. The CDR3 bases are TGTGCCAGCAGCTATAGCTGGGGGGCCGACACCGGGGAGCTGTTTTTT.